This T cell receptor (beta chain) was retrieved from a study of blood T cell repertoires in COVID-19. Looking at the study overall: Sources were T cells, B-cell-depleted T cells, or PBMCs; the material itself was cDNA or gDNA.

Method: immunoSEQ multiplex PCR; TCRdb's copy keeps in-frame clones and lacks some. The data show some 240,000 clones, 75% to 90% seen once. The V gene end was trimmed by 5 bases and the J gene end by 4 bases; junction bases not matched to a gene: 3. Germline V gene data show CDR1 as MNHEY and CDR2 as SMNVEV (reference sequence). This CDR3 comprises 14 residues. This clonotype was obtained from a woman aged 70 to 79 with COVID-19, enrolled during active disease. Source material: peripheral blood. The chain links TRBV27 to TRBJ2-7; 12 nucleotides line up with TRBD2. The CDR3 bases are TGTGCCAGCAGTCGGACTAGCGGGATTTACGAGCAGTACTTC. Translating gives CASSRTSGIYEQYF.